This T cell receptor (beta chain) was sequenced during a study of blood T cell repertoires in COVID-19. Study details: Material from acute and convalescent COVID-19 was sourced from the United States, Italy and Spain. T cells, B-cell-depleted T cells, or PBMCs provided the cDNA or gDNA that served as material.

Between the trimmed V and J ends, which lost 4 bases and 2 bases, there was a span of 11 bases. The CDR3 length is 14 residues. Germline V gene sequence: CDR1 LGHDT, CDR2 YNNKEL (reference sequence). As processed by the authors: By means of reference gene primer amplification, nucleated cell counts were estimated. Profiled with immunoSEQ multiplex PCR; TCRdb holds only in-frame clones, not every one. V and J calls and clone size are copied from that table; D and trimming were computed from the DNA. The data contain around 59,000 clones, approximately 86% of them singletons. Sequenced: peripheral blood. V usage is TRBV3-1 (or the pseudogene TRBV3-2) and J usage is TRBJ1-2; D gene uncertain. The receptor's source is a man between 60 and 75 years old with acute or convalescent COVID-19. The CDR3 region is CASSRADPNYGYTF. The CDR3 DNA is TGTGCCAGCAGCCGGGCCGACCCAAACTATGGCTACACCTTC.